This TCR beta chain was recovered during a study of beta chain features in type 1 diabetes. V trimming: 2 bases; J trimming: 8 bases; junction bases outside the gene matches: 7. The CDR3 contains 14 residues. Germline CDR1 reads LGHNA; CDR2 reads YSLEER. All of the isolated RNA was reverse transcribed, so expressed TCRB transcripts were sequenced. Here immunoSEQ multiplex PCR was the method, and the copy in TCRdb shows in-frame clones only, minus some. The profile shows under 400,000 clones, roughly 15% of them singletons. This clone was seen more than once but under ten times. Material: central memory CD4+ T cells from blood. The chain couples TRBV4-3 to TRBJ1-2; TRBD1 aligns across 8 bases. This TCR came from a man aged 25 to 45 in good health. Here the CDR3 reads CASSQQRTGGGYTF. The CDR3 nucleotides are TGCGCCAGCAGCCAACAACGTACAGGGGGAGGCTACACCTTC.